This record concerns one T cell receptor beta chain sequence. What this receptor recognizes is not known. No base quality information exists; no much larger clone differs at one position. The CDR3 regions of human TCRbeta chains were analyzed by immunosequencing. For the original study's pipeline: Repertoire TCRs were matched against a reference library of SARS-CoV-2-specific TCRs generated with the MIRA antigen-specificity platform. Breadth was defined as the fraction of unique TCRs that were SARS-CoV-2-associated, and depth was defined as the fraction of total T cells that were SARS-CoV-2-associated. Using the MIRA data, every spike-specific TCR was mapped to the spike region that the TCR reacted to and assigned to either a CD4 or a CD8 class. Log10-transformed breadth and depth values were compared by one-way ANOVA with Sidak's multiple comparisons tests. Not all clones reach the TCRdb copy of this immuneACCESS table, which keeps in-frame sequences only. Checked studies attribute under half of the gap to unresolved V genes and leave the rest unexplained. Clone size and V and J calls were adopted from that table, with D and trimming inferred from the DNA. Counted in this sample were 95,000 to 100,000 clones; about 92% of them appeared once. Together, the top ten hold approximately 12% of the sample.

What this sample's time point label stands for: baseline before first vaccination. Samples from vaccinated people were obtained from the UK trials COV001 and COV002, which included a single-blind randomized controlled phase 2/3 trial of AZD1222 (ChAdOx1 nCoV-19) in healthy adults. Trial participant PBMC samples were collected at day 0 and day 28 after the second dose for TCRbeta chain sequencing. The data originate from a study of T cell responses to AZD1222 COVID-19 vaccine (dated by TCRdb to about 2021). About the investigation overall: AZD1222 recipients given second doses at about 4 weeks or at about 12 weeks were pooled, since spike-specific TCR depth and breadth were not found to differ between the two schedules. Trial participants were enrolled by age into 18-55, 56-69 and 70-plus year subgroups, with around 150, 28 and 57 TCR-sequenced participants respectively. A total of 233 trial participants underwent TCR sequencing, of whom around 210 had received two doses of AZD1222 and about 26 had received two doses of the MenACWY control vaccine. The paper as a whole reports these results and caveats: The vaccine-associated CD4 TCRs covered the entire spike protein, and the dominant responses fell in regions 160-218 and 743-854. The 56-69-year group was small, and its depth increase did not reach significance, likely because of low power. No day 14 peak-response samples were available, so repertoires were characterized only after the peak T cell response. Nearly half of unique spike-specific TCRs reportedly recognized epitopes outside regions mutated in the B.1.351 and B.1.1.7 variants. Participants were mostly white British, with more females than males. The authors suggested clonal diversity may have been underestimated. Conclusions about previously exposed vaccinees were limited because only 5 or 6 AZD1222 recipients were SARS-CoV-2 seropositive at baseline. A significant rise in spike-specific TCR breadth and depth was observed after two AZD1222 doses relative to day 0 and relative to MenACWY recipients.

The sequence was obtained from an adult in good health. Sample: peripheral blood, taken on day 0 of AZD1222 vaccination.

The nucleotides read TGTGCCAGCAGTTTAGTTTCAGAGGACGAGCAGTACTTC. Translated, it gives CASSLVSEDEQYF. The sequence is built from TRBV27 and TRBJ2-7, with the D gene too uncertain to name. Based on the germline V gene (reference sequence), the CDR1 and CDR2 sequences are MNHEY and SMNVEV. CDR3 length: 13 amino acids, cysteine to phenylalanine. The CDR3 DNA has 39 bases and is translated from base 1. Trimming takes 2 bases from V and 5 bases from J, and the germline ends sit 10 bases apart.